Following are 23 T cell receptor beta chains from one sample sequenced in a study of T cells in Graves' hyperthyroidism and ophthalmopathy. Amplification targeted TCR beta CDR3 regions from RNA transcripts. HTBI primers were employed in a first-round RT-PCR of the TCR CDR3. MiXCR, run by TCRdb on the multiplex PCR reads, gives a single entry per CDR3 protein. This sample has 250,000 to 300,000 distinct CDR3 sequences; roughly a fifth occur once, and the top ten carry roughly 40%. The sequenced sample was blood. Receptors were obtained from a man aged 50 to 60 with Graves' ophthalmopathy.

This clonotype was seen many times. The chain uses TRBV30 and TRBJ1-1; tentatively, D is TRBD1 (6 bases). V dropped 4 bases and J dropped 0 bases, with 12 bases sitting between them. Germline values: CDR1 GTSNPN, CDR2 SVGIG (reference sequence). The CDR3 consists of 14 residues. DNA for the CDR3: TGTGCCTGGATGGGGGGGCCCTTGAACACTGAAGCTTTCTTT. This encodes CAWMGGPLNTEAFF.

The chain has TRBV29-1 and TRBJ2-7; D assignment may be TRBD1 or TRBD2 (5 bases each). The germline CDR1 and CDR2 sequences are SQVTM and ANQGSEA. CDR3 length: 17 residues. V was trimmed by 4 bases and J by 2 bases, leaving 24 bases between them. The CDR3 protein is CSVVLPVWGSIPYEQYF. The CDR3 DNA sequence: TGCAGCGTTGTCCTCCCCGTTTGGGGGAGCATCCCCTACGAGCAGTACTTC.

This clonotype was seen at least ten times. The J gene is TRBJ1-2, the V gene TRBV12-3 or TRBV12-4; 10 bases map to TRBD1. V lost 3 bases, J lost 6 bases, and 4 bases stayed unmatched. This CDR3 has 14 residues. CDR3 in amino acids: CASSFDRGRDGYTF. The CDR3 DNA follows: TGTGCCAGCAGTTTTGACAGGGGGCGAGATGGCTACACCTTC.

The gene calls are TRBV7-8 and TRBJ1-2; D is possibly TRBD1 (5 bases). Germline V gene sequence: CDR1 SGHVS, CDR2 FQNEAQ. V was clipped by 1 base and J by 7 bases, with 19 bases between them. The CDR3 has 16 residues. The CDR3 sequence: CASSLGYRARAVGYTF. For the CDR3, the DNA is TGTGCCAGCAGCTTAGGTTATCGGGCCAGGGCGGTTGGCTACACCTTC.

The chain combines TRBV10-3 with TRBJ1-1, with 7 nucleotides matching TRBD1. Looked up from germline, CDR1 is ENHRY and CDR2 is SYGVKD. V shed 10 bases and J 0 bases; nucleotides not matched to a gene: 5. The CDR3 covers 13 residues. This CDR3 reads CATQGVMNTEAFF. The CDR3, as DNA: TGTGCCACCCAGGGGGTCATGAACACTGAAGCTTTCTTT.

The chain is built from TRBV12-5 and TRBJ2-3, with 8 bases lining up with TRBD2. The V segment lost 6 bases and the J segment 0 bases; nucleotides outside the gene matches: 2. Germline loops: CDR1 LGHNT, CDR2 FRNRAP. The CDR3 totals 14 residues. DNA for the CDR3: TGTGCTAGTGGGGCTAGCGGGAGCACAGATACGCAGTATTTT. The encoded protein is CASGASGSTDTQYF.

The rearrangement uses TRBV15 and TRBJ1-2; D might be TRBD1 (5 bases). Germline values: CDR1 LNHNV, CDR2 YYDKDF (reference sequence). V gave up 3 bases and J gave up 7 bases, with 18 bases separating them. The CDR3 length is 15 residues. DNA of the CDR3: TGTGCCACCAGCAGCCGGGCCGGGGCAACTGGTGGCTACACCTTC. Encoded protein: CATSSRAGATGGYTF.

As concerns this clonotype: An end of the junction does not agree with germline; a read error may underlie this. This sequence joins TRBV7-3 and TRBJ1-6, with 7 bases aligning to TRBD1. Germline V CDR1 and CDR2: SGHTA, FQGTGA. This CDR3 comprises 15 residues. The CDR3 loop is CASSYQDRENSPLHF. The CDR3 DNA reads as TGCGCCAGCAGCTACCAAGACAGGGAAAATTCACCCCTCCACTTT. The full variable domain, completed using reference TRBV7-3 and TRBJ1-6, is GAGVSQTPSNKVTEKGKYVELRCDPISGHTALYWYRQSLGQGPEFLIYFQGTGAADDSGLPNDRFFAVRPEGSVSTLKIQRTERGDSAVYLCASSYQDRENSPLHFGNGTRLTVT.

In this sample, this clonotype turned up many times. This chain connects TRBV6-1 to TRBJ1-5; 7 bases fit TRBD1. This CDR3 region has 14 residues. CDR1 is MNHNS, CDR2 SASEGT, per germline. The J segment lost 6 bases and the V segment lost 6 bases, leaving 8 bases of the junction unmatched. The DNA of the CDR3 is TGTGCCAGCAGCGGACAGGATCTTAGTCAGCCCCAGCATTTT. Its translation is CASSGQDLSQPQHF.

This clonotype was seen only a few times. The rearrangement joins TRBV28 to TRBJ2-7; D uncertain. The CDR3 is 16 amino acids. Per the germline V gene, CDR1 is MDHEN and CDR2 is SYDVKM. Trimming stripped 8 bases from V and 3 bases from J, with 23 bases between. CDR3: CASASKKGSQNYEQYF. The CDR3 DNA is TGTGCCAGCGCGAGCAAAAAGGGCAGCCAGAACTACGAGCAGTACTTC. Filled out from reference TRBV28 and TRBJ2-7, the complete variable domain reads DVKVTQSSRYLVKRTGEKVFLECVQDMDHENMFWYRQDPGLGLRLIYFSYDVKMKEKGDIPEGYSVSREKKERFSLILESASTNQTSMYLCASASKKGSQNYEQYFGPGTRLTVT.

The V and J genes are TRBV11-2 and TRBJ2-7, with TRBD2 identical over 10 bases. CDR3 length: 16 residues. The germline gives CDR1 SGHAT, CDR2 FQNNGV. V dropped 1 base and J dropped 1; count of bases not matched to a gene: 4. The CDR3 nucleotides are TGTGCCAGCAGCTTAGCTAGCGGGAGACCTTCCTACGAGCAGTACTTC. It is translated as CASSLASGRPSYEQYF.

The chain carries TRBV10-3 and TRBJ1-2, with D possibly matching TRBD1 (5 bases). This CDR3 region has 12 residues. Trimming took off 0 bases at V and 13 bases at J, with 12 bases between the two ends. CDR1 ENHRY and CDR2 SYGVKD come from the germline V gene. The CDR3 region has the DNA TGTGCCATCAGTGAGTCGGGGCGGGGAGTCACCTTC. Translation: CAISESGRGVTF.

CDR3 DNA sequence: TGTGCCAGCAGCTCCCGGGACTCATTCCAAGAGACCCAGTACTTC. Protein product: CASSSRDSFQETQYF. The chain recombines TRBV25-1 with TRBJ2-5; TRBD2 might be the D (6 bases). The CDR3 has 15 amino acids. CDR1 is MGHDK, CDR2 SYGVNS, per germline. Trimming left V 6 bases short and J 1 base short, with 15 bases between.

This clonotype was seen many times. The chain combines TRBV3-1 with TRBJ1-6; D gene uncertain. This CDR3 spans 16 amino acids. V was clipped by 5 bases and J by 0 bases, with 11 bases between them. Germline V gene data show CDR1 as LGHDT and CDR2 as YNNKEL (reference sequence). The CDR3 sequence: CASSERPSSYNSPLHF. CDR3 nucleotide sequence: TGTGCCAGCAGCGAAAGGCCGAGCTCCTATAATTCACCCCTCCACTTT. Together with reference TRBV3-1 and TRBJ1-6, the CDR3 gives the full variable domain: DTAVSQTPKYLVTQMGNDKSIKCEQNLGHDTMYWYKQDSKKFLKIMFSYNNKELIINETVPNRFSPKSPDKAHLNLHINSLELGDSAVYFCASSERPSSYNSPLHFGNGTRLTVT.

This clonotype has just a few counts. The chain links TRBV20-1 to TRBJ2-7; TRBD1 aligns across 7 bases. V lost 6 bases, J lost 3 bases, and 8 bases stayed unmatched. The CDR3 sequence is 13 residues long. Germline CDR1 and CDR2: DFQATT and SNEGSKA (reference sequence). The CDR3 nucleotides are TGCAGTGCCGTGACAGGGAGCCACTACGAGCAGTACTTC. This sequence encodes CSAVTGSHYEQYF.

This clonotype came up many times. The chain combines TRBV30 with TRBJ1-6; D ambiguous. The CDR3 totals 13 residues. Trimming cost V 2 bases and J 6 bases, with 8 bases left between them. Germline lookup yields CDR1 GTSNPN and CDR2 SVGIG (reference sequence). Written as DNA, the CDR3 is TGTGCCTGGAGTCTTGAGGGTAATTCACCCCTCCACTTT. Its protein is CAWSLEGNSPLHF.

This clonotype has a handful of counts. The J gene is TRBJ2-7, the V gene TRBV5-5, with 8 bases fitting TRBD2. This CDR3 spans 14 amino acids. Unmatched junction bases numbered 5, after V lost 3 bases and J lost 3 bases. The germline V gene encodes CDR1 SGHKS and CDR2 YYEKEE (reference sequence). CDR3 bases: TGTGCCAGCAGCTGGGGACTAGGAATCTACGAGCAGTACTTC. This translates into CASSWGLGIYEQYF.

The rearrangement joins TRBV7-3 to TRBJ2-3; D might be TRBD1 (5 bases). Germline lookup yields CDR1 SGHTA and CDR2 FQGTGA. Trimming pared 5 bases from V and 2 bases from J, leaving 8 bases between. The CDR3 is made up of 13 amino acids. The CDR3 DNA reads TGTGCCAGCAGCAGGGGCACCACAGATACGCAGTATTTT. Its protein product is CASSRGTTDTQYF.

There are a few counts of this clonotype. A clone one base away is much larger, so this may be a read error. The CDR3 does not end in the conserved phenylalanine or tryptophan, so this is likely a read error. V and J are TRBV5-1 and TRBJ1-2, with no clear D. CDR1 and CDR2 from the germline V gene are SGHRS and YFSETQ. The ends were cut back, 1 base at V and 6 bases at J, with 10 bases in the middle. The CDR3 extends over 13 amino acids. CDR3 in amino acids: CASSLLPEDGYTL. DNA of the CDR3: TGCGCCAGCAGCTTGCTGCCGGAGGATGGCTACACCCTC.

The CDR3 sequence is CASSFLNEQFF. CDR3 in DNA: TGTGCCAGCAGTTTCCTGAATGAGCAGTTCTTC. V gene TRBV28 combines with J gene TRBJ2-1; D is unresolved. CDR1 is MDHEN, CDR2 SYDVKM, per germline. V dropped 3 bases and J dropped 7 bases, with 4 bases sitting between them. This CDR3 comprises 11 residues.

This clonotype appeared many times. The genes are TRBV7-9 and TRBJ2-7; 8 positions match TRBD1. V lost 5 bases to trimming and J lost 0 bases; unmatched junction nucleotides: 6. The CDR3 contains 15 residues. Germline CDR1 SEHNR, CDR2 FQNEAQ (reference sequence). CDR3 DNA sequence: TGTGCCAGCAGCCCCGGGGACAGGCCCTCCTACGAGCAGTACTTC. It yields the protein CASSPGDRPSYEQYF.

This rearrangement joins TRBV5-1 to TRBJ1-1, with D maybe TRBD1 (5 bases). The CDR3 extends over 13 amino acids. Germline values: CDR1 SGHRS, CDR2 YFSETQ. V shed 2 bases and J shed 2 bases, with 7 bases lying between them. DNA of the CDR3: TGCGCCAGCAGCTTTGACAGAAACACTGAAGCTTTCTTT. This translates into CASSFDRNTEAFF.

The chain uses TRBV20-1 and TRBJ1-5; 8 nucleotides line up with TRBD1. The CDR3 consists of 17 residues. V lost 3 bases and J lost 2; bases outside the gene matches: 12. Germline-derived CDR1 and CDR2 are DFQATT and SNEGSKA (reference sequence). In DNA form, the CDR3 reads TGCAGTGCTAGGTCAGGGGGCGGACCGACGGGCAATCAGCCCCAGCATTTT. It translates to CSARSGGGPTGNQPQHF.